Shown below are 17 T cell receptor beta chains from a single sample sequenced in a study of shared clonotypes between healthy human individuals. Generated by immunoSEQ multiplex PCR, the TCRdb table keeps only in-frame clones and is missing some. The data contain around 2.5 million clones, approximately 93% of them singletons. The sequenced material came from naive CD4+ T cells from PBMCs. As for subset: CD45RA+ positively selected. The origin of the receptors is a man between 18 and 35 years old in good health. Some clones in this sample may be carry-over from other donors' samples.

In DNA form, the CDR3 reads TGTGCCTGCCAGGGACAGGGTAACACCGGGGAGCTGTTTTTT. Its translation: CACQGQGNTGELFF. This sequence joins TRBV6-1 and TRBJ2-2; 9 bases align to TRBD1. Germline V gene data show CDR1 as MNHNS and CDR2 as SASEGT. This CDR3 is built from 14 residues. V shed 11 bases and J 2 bases; nucleotides not matched to a gene: 6.

The chain uses TRBV11-3 and TRBJ2-1; D remains ambiguous. The V end was cut by 5 bases, the J end by 6 bases, with 11 bases between. Germline V gene lookup returns CDR1 SGHNT and CDR2 YENEEA. CDR3 length equals 13 residues. The CDR3 DNA is TGTGCCAGCAGCCAGTCGGCCGGCAATGAGCAGTTCTTC. Its protein product is CASSQSAGNEQFF.

As concerns this clone: Other nucleotide sequences from this sample produce the same CDR3. V gene TRBV6-5 combines with J gene TRBJ1-5, with TRBD1 as a possible D gene (6 bases). CDR1 and CDR2 from the germline V gene are MNHEY and SVGAGI. Between the trimmed V and J ends, which lost 4 bases and 0 bases, there was a span of 7 bases. The CDR3 length is 14 residues. CDR3 residues: CASSLDSSNQPQHF. The CDR3 nucleotides are TGTGCCAGCAGTTTGGACAGTAGCAATCAGCCCCAGCATTTT.

CDR3 region: CASSYSATDTEAFF. For the CDR3, the DNA is TGTGCCAGCAGTTACTCGGCAACGGACACTGAAGCTTTCTTT. The rearrangement uses TRBV6-6 and TRBJ1-1; no definite D call. Looked up from germline, CDR1 is MNHNY and CDR2 is SVGAGI (reference sequence). Trimming took 0 bases from V and 3 from J, leaving 8 bases between them. The CDR3 sequence is 14 residues long.

This chain uses TRBV25-1 with TRBJ1-1, with 10 nucleotides matching TRBD1. CDR1 MGHDK and CDR2 SYGVNS come from the germline V gene. CDR3 length equals 15 residues. The V and J ends lost 4 bases and 0 bases, in that order; junction bases with no gene match: 2. CDR3 coding DNA: TGTGCCAGCAGTGCCGACAGGGGGCTGAACACTGAAGCTTTCTTT. As protein: CASSADRGLNTEAFF.

Of note for this clone: Additional DNA sequences in this sample encode the identical CDR3. The chain recombines TRBV2 with TRBJ2-2; D is possibly TRBD1 (6 bases). Germline V CDR1 and CDR2: SNHLY, FYNNEI. Trimming removed 9 bases at V and 1 base at J, with 9 bases between. The CDR3 covers 13 residues. CDR3 in amino acids: CASRTENTGELFF. The DNA of the CDR3 is TGTGCCAGTCGGACAGAGAACACCGGGGAGCTGTTTTTT.

In the case of this clone: Other DNA sequences from this sample encode an identical CDR3 as well. The V call is TRBV28, the J call TRBJ2-7; 7 bases match TRBD2. Per germline, CDR1 MDHEN and CDR2 SYDVKM. The CDR3 covers 15 residues. V dropped 3 bases and J dropped 1; count of bases not matched to a gene: 6. For the CDR3, the DNA is TGTGCCAGCAGTTTGGCGGGAGCCTCGTCCTACGAGCAGTACTTC. Translating gives CASSLAGASSYEQYF.

The chain employs TRBV28 and TRBJ1-5; 8 positions match TRBD1. V shed 10 bases and J 6 bases; nucleotides not matched to a gene: 8. The CDR3 has 13 amino acids. Germline values: CDR1 MDHEN, CDR2 SYDVKM. CDR3 coding DNA: TGTGCCATCACACAGGGGGGAGGTCAGCCCCAGCATTTT. It is translated as CAITQGGGQPQHF.

The chain recombines TRBV30 with TRBJ1-5, with TRBD1 identical over 9 bases. The V gene's germline CDR1 is GTSNPN and CDR2 SVGIG (reference sequence). V trimming: 3 bases; J trimming: 0 bases; junction bases outside the gene matches: 0. The CDR3 covers 14 residues. The CDR3 is CAWRGQGSNQPQHF. CDR3 sequence (DNA): TGTGCCTGGAGGGGACAGGGTAGCAATCAGCCCCAGCATTTT.

In its sample, this clone was seen a few times. The chain joins TRBV6-5 to TRBJ2-1; 15 positions agree with TRBD2. The germline V gene has CDR1 MNHEY and CDR2 SVGAGI. The V gene end was trimmed by 9 bases and the J gene end by 10 bases; junction bases not matched to a gene: 7. The CDR3 extends over 14 amino acids. CDR3 nucleotides: TGTGCCAGTAAGAGGACTAGCGGGAGGGTAGAGCAGTTCTTC. This translates into CASKRTSGRVEQFF.

This chain connects TRBV18 to TRBJ1-3, with unresolved D. V was trimmed by 3 bases and J by 0 bases, leaving 15 bases between them. This CDR3 comprises 17 residues. Per the germline V gene, CDR1 is KGHSH and CDR2 is LQKENI. The CDR3 is CASSPTTVSGSGNTIYF. Written as DNA, the CDR3 is TGTGCCAGCTCACCGACGACGGTTTCAGGCTCTGGAAACACCATATATTTT.

This sequence joins TRBV4-1 and TRBJ2-5, with D perhaps TRBD1 (5 bases). Near its end, the DNA agrees better with TRBJ2-7, so the J call may be wrong. Germline values: CDR1 MGHRA, CDR2 YSYEKL. CDR3 length: 15 residues. The CDR3 nucleotides are TGCGCCAGCAGCCAAGGCACAGGATTAACCTACGAGCAGTACTTC. It specifies CASSQGTGLTYEQYF.

The rearrangement joins TRBV30 to TRBJ2-3; TRBD2 might be the D (5 bases). Germline V lookup: CDR1 GTSNPN, CDR2 SVGIG (reference sequence). The V end lost 0 bases, the J end lost 4 bases, and 14 bases lay between the germline ends. The CDR3 contains 15 residues. CDR3 in DNA: TGTGCCTGGAGTGTAGGACTCAGCCCCGCAGATACGCAGTATTTT. Translating gives CAWSVGLSPADTQYF. Variable domain in full (rest from reference TRBV30 and TRBJ2-3): SQTIHQWPATLVQPVGSPLSLECTVEGTSNPNLYWYRQAAGRGLQLLFYSVGIGQISSEVPQNLSASRPQDRQFILSSKKLLLSDSGFYLCAWSVGLSPADTQYFGPGTRLTVL.

The chain uses TRBV5-1 and TRBJ2-1; the match to TRBD1 covers 9 bases. Trimming removed 0 bases from V and 8 bases from J; junction bases left unmatched: 9. Germline V lookup: CDR1 SGHRS, CDR2 YFSETQ. The CDR3 extends over 16 amino acids. The CDR3 loop reads CASSLAPGQGGDEQFF. The CDR3 coding sequence is TGCGCCAGCAGCTTGGCTCCGGGACAGGGAGGGGATGAGCAGTTCTTC.

To note about this clone: Here the CDR3 omits its conserved ending phenylalanine or tryptophan, so a read error is the likely source. The limits of the CDR3 on the DNA are not certain, so only TCRdb's listed CDR3 is given. The V and J genes are TRBV5-5 and TRBJ1-4; no DNA check was done on the table's D call, TRBD1. The germline gives CDR1 SGHKS, CDR2 YYEKEE (reference sequence). Ends included, the CDR3 has 15 residues. CDR3 protein: CASSCRQGPPPFWLV.

The V gene is TRBV5-1, the J gene TRBJ2-1; a possible D gene is TRBD2 (5 bases). Germline CDR1 and CDR2: SGHRS and YFSETQ. Trimming shortened V by 6 bases and J by 6 bases, and 22 bases separated the two germline ends. CDR3 length: 16 amino acids. CDR3 sequence: CASTYEGTSKPNEQFF. The CDR3, as DNA: TGCGCCAGCACCTACGAAGGCACTAGTAAACCCAATGAGCAGTTCTTC.

The chain couples TRBV6-1 to TRBJ2-7; D not certain. Germline loops: CDR1 MNHNS, CDR2 SASEGT. The CDR3 runs 14 residues. Trimming took 9 bases from V and 0 from J, leaving 15 bases between them. This chain's CDR3 is CASLGFRSSYEQYF. CDR3 sequence (DNA): TGTGCCAGTTTGGGATTCCGGAGCTCCTACGAGCAGTACTTC.